This passage covers 14 T cell receptor beta chains from one sample sequenced in a study of blood T cell repertoires in COVID-19. Libraries were prepared by immunoSEQ multiplex PCR; TCRdb keeps only in-frame clonotypes and omits some of them. The sample records some 160,000 clones, roughly 84% being singletons. Input material: peripheral blood. These receptors were taken from a man aged 70-80 years with active or convalescent COVID-19.

The chain employs TRBV27 and TRBJ2-5, with 7 bases aligning to TRBD1. Unmatched junction bases numbered 8, after V lost 7 bases and J lost 0 bases. CDR1 is MNHEY and CDR2 is SMNVEV in the germline V gene (reference sequence). This CDR3 contains 15 residues. The CDR3: CASTLRGRYQETQYF. In nucleotides, the CDR3 is TGTGCCAGCACATTGAGGGGGCGCTACCAAGAGACCCAGTACTTC.

The rearrangement uses TRBV28 and TRBJ2-7; possibly TRBD2 for D (7 bases). This CDR3 is built from 13 residues. In germline, CDR1 is MDHEN, CDR2 SYDVKM. V gave up 2 bases and J gave up 5 bases, with 10 bases separating them. The CDR3 reads CASSLGGADEQYF. The CDR3 DNA sequence: TGTGCCAGCAGTTTAGGGGGGGCCGACGAGCAGTACTTC. Looking up the rest from reference TRBV28 and TRBJ2-7 gives the full variable domain: DVKVTQSSRYLVKRTGEKVFLECVQDMDHENMFWYRQDPGLGLRLIYFSYDVKMKEKGDIPEGYSVSREKKERFSLILESASTNQTSMYLCASSLGGADEQYFGPGTRLTVT.

In this sample, this clone turned up a few times. V is TRBV10-2 and J is TRBJ2-1; 11 positions match TRBD2. With V trimmed by 8 bases and J by 6 bases, 6 bases remained unmatched. The CDR3 runs to 14 residues. Per the germline V gene, CDR1 is WSHSY and CDR2 is SAAADI. The CDR3 nucleotides read TGCGCCAGCTATGGACTAGCGGGCTCCAATGAGCAGTTCTTC. It yields the protein CASYGLAGSNEQFF.

J is TRBJ2-1 and V is TRBV9; 12 nucleotides align to TRBD2. The junction had 11 bases not matched to a gene; V was cut back by 0 bases and J by 10 bases. The CDR3 totals 17 residues. Germline assignment: CDR1 SGDLS and CDR2 YYNGEE. CDR3: CASSVANLAGGPSEQFF. The CDR3 bases are TGTGCCAGCAGCGTAGCGAACCTAGCGGGAGGGCCAAGCGAGCAGTTCTTC.

V and J are TRBV13 and TRBJ1-1; D gene unclear. The CDR3 has 12 residues. Germline V gene data show CDR1 as PRHDT and CDR2 as FYEKMQ (reference sequence). With 8 bases removed from V and 1 base from J, the gap between germline ends came to 8 bases. The CDR3 spells CASGRQNTEAFF. The CDR3 nucleotides are TGTGCCAGCGGAAGACAGAACACTGAAGCTTTCTTT.

The chain couples TRBV27 to TRBJ1-5; D is unclear. Per germline, CDR1 MNHEY and CDR2 SMNVEV (reference sequence). There are 13 residues in the CDR3. The germline V and J ends were trimmed by 2 bases and 7 bases, with 9 bases remaining between them. The CDR3 here is CASSLRENQPQHF. The CDR3 nucleotides read TGTGCCAGCAGTTTACGGGAGAACCAGCCCCAGCATTTT.

This clone occurred once. The V gene is TRBV4-3, the J gene TRBJ2-2; 9 bases align to TRBD2. V was pared by 3 bases and J by 4 bases, with 6 bases of the junction left unmatched. Per the germline V gene, CDR1 is LGHNA and CDR2 is YSLEER. The CDR3 has 16 residues. The CDR3 DNA reads as TGCGCCAGCAGCCATGGGCGGGAGGGCCGCACCGGGGAGCTGTTTTTT. Amino acids: CASSHGREGRTGELFF.

The chain combines TRBV7-9 with TRBJ2-2; possible D gene TRBD1, 6 bases. The germline gives CDR1 SEHNR, CDR2 FQNEAQ (reference sequence). CDR3 length equals 13 residues. Trimming removed 2 bases from V and 6 bases from J, with 7 bases in between. CDR3 region: CASSLNRAGELFF. CDR3 DNA: TGTGCCAGCAGCTTAAACAGGGCCGGGGAGCTGTTTTTT. Full variable domain (remainder filled in from reference TRBV7-9 and TRBJ2-2): DTGVSQNPRHKITKRGQNVTFRCDPISEHNRLYWYRQTLGQGPEFLTYFQNEAQLEKSRLLSDRFSAERPKGSFSTLEIQRTEQGDSAMYLCASSLNRAGELFFGEGSRLTVL.

The chain uses TRBV27 and TRBJ1-2; 7 bases are shared with TRBD1. V dropped 5 bases and J dropped 4; count of bases not matched to a gene: 7. This CDR3 is built from 14 residues. The V gene's germline CDR1 is MNHEY and CDR2 SMNVEV (reference sequence). The DNA for the CDR3 is TGTGCCAGCAGTCCCCCGGGACAGATCTATGGCTACACCTTC. Translated: CASSPPGQIYGYTF.

This clone was seen only a few times. The chain recombines TRBV28 with TRBJ1-4; 7 nucleotides match TRBD1. CDR1 and CDR2 (germline): MDHEN, SYDVKM. The CDR3 is 17 residues long. J was trimmed by 5 bases and V by 6 bases; bases with no gene match: 15. DNA of the CDR3: TGTGCCAGCAGGCCTGGGGGACAGACGAGGAGGAATGAAAAACTGTTTTTT. Its translation: CASRPGGQTRRNEKLFF.

The table lists this clone with a count of one. The chain couples TRBV4-1 to TRBJ2-7; 7 positions match TRBD1. The junction had 5 bases not matched to a gene; V was cut back by 1 base and J by 2 bases. The CDR3 totals 15 residues. Germline V CDR1 and CDR2: MGHRA, YSYEKL. CDR3 in amino acids: CASSQGQGPTYEQYF. The DNA for the CDR3 is TGCGCCAGCAGCCAAGGACAGGGCCCCACCTACGAGCAGTACTTC.

The J gene is TRBJ2-7, the V gene TRBV5-1; 9 positions agree with TRBD1. CDR3 length equals 14 residues. The germline gives CDR1 SGHRS, CDR2 YFSETQ. V dropped 4 bases and J dropped 4; count of bases not matched to a gene: 6. CDR3 loop: CASSTGQGRYEQYF. CDR3 bases: TGCGCCAGCAGCACGGGACAGGGAAGGTACGAGCAGTACTTC.

The chain combines TRBV11-2 with TRBJ2-3; TRBD1 might be the D (5 bases). The CDR3 length is 13 residues. From germline, CDR1 is SGHAT and CDR2 FQNNGV. The V gene lost 3 bases and the J gene lost 5 bases, with 9 bases spanning the gap. The CDR3 DNA reads as TGTGCCAGCAGCTTTAAGGGGTTAGATACGCAGTATTTT. It codes for CASSFKGLDTQYF.

The rearrangement joins TRBV7-2 to TRBJ1-6, with D tentatively TRBD1 (6 bases). The V gene's germline CDR1 is SGHTA and CDR2 FQGNSA. The CDR3 is 15 amino acids. V shed 2 bases and J shed 5 bases, with 10 bases lying between them. The CDR3 DNA sequence: TGTGCCAGCAGCTTAAGAGGGGGGGATAATTCACCCCTCCACTTT. Translating gives CASSLRGGDNSPLHF. The full variable domain, rest sourced from reference TRBV7-2 and TRBJ1-6, is GAGVSQSPSNKVTEKGKDVELRCDPISGHTALYWYRQSLGQGLEFLIYFQGNSAPDKSGLPSDRFSAERTGGSVSTLTIQRTQQEDSAVYLCASSLRGGDNSPLHFGNGTRLTVT.